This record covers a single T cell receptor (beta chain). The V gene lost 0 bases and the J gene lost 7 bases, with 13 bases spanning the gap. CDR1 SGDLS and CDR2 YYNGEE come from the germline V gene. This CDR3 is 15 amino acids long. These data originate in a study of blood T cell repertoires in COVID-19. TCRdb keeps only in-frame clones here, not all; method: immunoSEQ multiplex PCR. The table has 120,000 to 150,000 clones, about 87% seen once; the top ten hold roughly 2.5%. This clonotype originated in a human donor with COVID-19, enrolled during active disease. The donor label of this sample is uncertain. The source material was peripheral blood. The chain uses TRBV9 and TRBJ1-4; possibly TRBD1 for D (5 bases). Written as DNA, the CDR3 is TGTGCCAGCAGCGTAGGTGGTCAGGGCATTGAAAAACTGTTTTTT. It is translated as CASSVGGQGIEKLFF.